A single sample is the source of the 23 T cell receptor beta chains below, sequenced in a study of CD8 T cells in Susac syndrome (dated by TCRdb to the late 2010s). Preparation of the library involved the immunoSEQ multiplex PCR assay. RNA was extracted using the RNeasy kit, and roughly 0.5 to 1 ug of the RNA was reverse transcribed with random hexamers. The public reads were quality trimmed at Q25 with fastp and then assembled into clones with MiXCR by TCRdb, keeping productive beta chains. Each record represents a unique CDR3 protein, reported with the most common genes and DNA among its rows. Within this sample are roughly 200,000 distinct CDR3 sequences, with roughly 94% of them counted one time only. Approximately 0.098% of the sample lies in the top ten. The specimen was CD4+ T cells from PBMCs. Every receptor here comes from a human donor in good health.

The gene calls are TRBV20-1 and TRBJ1-2; D is unclear. Trimming took off 2 bases at V and 8 bases at J, with 15 bases between the two ends. The CDR3 runs 13 residues. Germline-derived CDR1 and CDR2 are DFQATT and SNEGSKA (reference sequence). The CDR3 protein is CSARPRTREGYTF. The CDR3 nucleotides read TGCAGTGCTAGACCGAGGACGAGAGAAGGCTACACCTTC.

The rearrangement joins TRBV4-3 to TRBJ2-1, with D perhaps TRBD1 (5 bases). This CDR3 has 14 amino acids. The V end lost 0 bases, the J end lost 10 bases, and 13 bases lay between the germline ends. CDR1 and CDR2 (germline): LGHNA, YSLEER. The CDR3 DNA is TGCGCCAGCAGCCAAGAGGGGCAGACAAGGGAGCAGTTCTTC. This codes for CASSQEGQTREQFF.

To note about this clonotype: The junction and the germline gene differ at one end; a read error may be behind it. The chain employs TRBV3-1 and TRBJ2-7; 8 bases map to TRBD2. The CDR3 has 12 residues. Germline V gene data show CDR1 as LGHDT and CDR2 as YNNKEL (reference sequence). The CDR3 coding sequence is TGTGCCAGCAGGACTTCCGGGACTAGGACACACTTC. This codes for CASRTSGTRTHF.

The chain combines TRBV29-1 with TRBJ2-3, with a tentative D call TRBD1 (5 bases). Trimming shortened V by 4 bases and J by 3 bases, and 14 bases separated the two germline ends. The germline CDR1 and CDR2 sequences are SQVTM and ANQGSEA. The CDR3 is 14 amino acids. CDR3 amino acids: CSVAWGAGTDTQYF. The CDR3 nucleotides are TGCAGCGTTGCATGGGGCGCAGGGACAGATACGCAGTATTTT.

The genes are TRBV7-3 and TRBJ2-1; TRBD2 matches 10 bases. Germline lookup yields CDR1 SGHTA and CDR2 FQGTGA. With 5 bases clipped from V and 9 bases from J, the junction kept 7 bases outside the gene matches. The CDR3 is 14 amino acids. Here the CDR3 reads CASSTLAGVGEQFF. CDR3 DNA sequence: TGTGCCAGCAGCACCCTAGCGGGAGTTGGTGAGCAGTTCTTC. Variable domain in full (rest from reference TRBV7-3 and TRBJ2-1): GAGVSQTPSNKVTEKGKYVELRCDPISGHTALYWYRQSLGQGPEFLIYFQGTGAADDSGLPNDRFFAVRPEGSVSTLKIQRTERGDSAVYLCASSTLAGVGEQFFGPGTRLTVL.

The V call is TRBV28, the J call TRBJ2-5; 8 bases map to TRBD1. J was trimmed by 7 bases and V by 6 bases; bases with no gene match: 7. CDR1 MDHEN and CDR2 SYDVKM come from the germline V gene. The CDR3 has 13 amino acids. The CDR3 here is CASRLTGERTQYF. The CDR3 region has the DNA TGTGCCAGCAGGTTGACAGGGGAACGGACCCAGTACTTC.

J is TRBJ2-2 and V is TRBV9, with a possible D match to TRBD2 (6 bases). Germline V gene sequence: CDR1 SGDLS, CDR2 YYNGEE. Trimming shortened V by 4 bases and J by 0 bases, and 22 bases separated the two germline ends. CDR3 length: 19 amino acids. CDR3 nucleotide sequence: TGTGCCAGCAGCTCGGATTTTTCAGGCGGGGTTACGAACACCGGGGAGCTGTTTTTT. This sequence encodes CASSSDFSGGVTNTGELFF.

The V call is TRBV20-1, the J call TRBJ2-7; D is perhaps TRBD1 (6 bases). V gave up 6 bases and J gave up 7 bases, with 16 bases separating them. The germline V gene encodes CDR1 DFQATT and CDR2 SNEGSKA (reference sequence). CDR3 length: 12 amino acids. This CDR3 is CSATTQGREQYF. In DNA form, the CDR3 reads TGCAGTGCCACCACACAGGGAAGAGAGCAGTACTTC.

The chain has TRBV6-6 and TRBJ1-1; D call uncertain. Per germline, CDR1 MNHNY and CDR2 SVGAGI (reference sequence). Trimming removed 4 bases at V and 4 bases at J, with 10 bases between. The CDR3 sequence is 13 residues long. In nucleotides, the CDR3 is TGTGCCAGCAGTTCACCTTGGGCCACTGAAGCTTTCTTT. Translation: CASSSPWATEAFF.

The V call is TRBV20-1, the J call TRBJ2-7; D gene unclear. The germline V gene has CDR1 DFQATT and CDR2 SNEGSKA (reference sequence). V shed 0 bases and J shed 7 bases, with 7 bases lying between them. The CDR3 totals 11 residues. The chain's CDR3 is CSARDRREQYF. Written as DNA, the CDR3 is TGCAGTGCTAGAGATAGGCGGGAGCAGTACTTC.

This clonotype was picked up one time. The genes are TRBV20-1 and TRBJ1-1, with 7 bases fitting TRBD1. With 6 bases clipped from V and 0 bases from J, the junction kept 1 base outside the gene matches. Per germline, CDR1 DFQATT and CDR2 SNEGSKA (reference sequence). CDR3 length: 12 residues. The CDR3 coding sequence is TGCAGTGCGCAGGGGGTGAACACTGAAGCTTTCTTT. Amino acids: CSAQGVNTEAFF.

The chain is built from TRBV30 and TRBJ2-2; D may be TRBD1 (6 bases). V dropped 4 bases and J dropped 1 base, with 10 bases sitting between them. The CDR3 runs to 14 residues. Germline values: CDR1 GTSNPN, CDR2 SVGIG (reference sequence). The CDR3 reads CAWKVGQNTGELFF. In DNA, the CDR3 is TGTGCCTGGAAGGTGGGACAGAACACCGGGGAGCTGTTTTTT.

This clonotype was picked up one time. The chain uses TRBV30 and TRBJ1-5; 11 bases are shared with TRBD1. Germline CDR1 and CDR2: GTSNPN and SVGIG (reference sequence). The V gene end was trimmed by 2 bases and the J gene end by 6 bases; junction bases not matched to a gene: 6. This CDR3 comprises 15 residues. The DNA for the CDR3 is TGTGCCTGGAGTCCAGGGACAGGGGGATCTCAGCCCCAGCATTTT. Amino acid sequence: CAWSPGTGGSQPQHF.

The chain recombines TRBV29-1 with TRBJ1-1; 8 bases agree with TRBD1. Germline V CDR1 and CDR2: SQVTM, ANQGSEA. The CDR3 consists of 13 residues. The V segment lost 5 bases and the J segment 6 bases; nucleotides outside the gene matches: 8. As DNA, the CDR3 is TGCAGCGTTCGGACAGGGCTCACCTCTGAAGCTTTCTTT. Translation gives CSVRTGLTSEAFF. Complete variable domain (other parts from reference TRBV29-1 and TRBJ1-1): SAVISQKPSRDICQRGTSLTIQCQVDSQVTMMFWYRQQPGQSLTLIATANQGSEATYESGFVIDKFPISRPNLTFSTLTVSNMSPEDSSIYLCSVRTGLTSEAFFGQGTRLTVV.

This chain connects TRBV15 to TRBJ2-1; D gene uncertain. V lost 4 bases, J lost 8 bases, and 9 bases lay in between. This CDR3 contains 12 residues. Looked up from germline, CDR1 is LNHNV and CDR2 is YYDKDF (reference sequence). The CDR3 reads CATSTQVDEQFF. DNA for the CDR3: TGTGCCACCAGCACCCAGGTTGATGAGCAGTTCTTC. The whole variable domain, remainder taken from reference TRBV15 and TRBJ2-1, is DAMVIQNPRYQVTQFGKPVTLSCSQTLNHNVMYWYQQKSSQAPKLLFHYYDKDFNNEADTPDNFQSRRPNTSFCFLDIRSPGLGDTAMYLCATSTQVDEQFFGPGTRLTVL.

The DNA of the CDR3 is TGTGCCACCAGCAGAGACCAGGGACCGTGGACGCAGTATTTT. It encodes CATSRDQGPWTQYF. This chain connects TRBV15 to TRBJ2-3; the D call may be TRBD1 or TRBD2 (5 bases each). CDR1 LNHNV and CDR2 YYDKDF come from the germline V gene (reference sequence). The CDR3 runs to 14 residues. Trimming shortened V by 0 bases and J by 9 bases, and 13 bases separated the two germline ends. Filled out from reference TRBV15 and TRBJ2-3, the complete variable domain reads DAMVIQNPRYQVTQFGKPVTLSCSQTLNHNVMYWYQQKSSQAPKLLFHYYDKDFNNEADTPDNFQSRRPNTSFCFLDIRSPGLGDTAMYLCATSRDQGPWTQYFGPGTRLTVL.

V and J are TRBV28 and TRBJ2-7; possible D gene TRBD2, 5 bases. The V end lost 8 bases, the J end lost 2 bases, and 10 bases lay between the germline ends. CDR1 and CDR2 from the germline V gene are MDHEN and SYDVKM. The CDR3 runs to 12 residues. CDR3 bases: TGTGCCAGCGCGGACTCTCCCTACGAGCAGTACTTC. The encoded protein is CASADSPYEQYF.

CDR3 in DNA: TGTGCCTGGAGGGGGGGGAGCACAGATACGCAGTATTTT. It yields the protein CAWRGGSTDTQYF. V gene TRBV30 combines with J gene TRBJ2-3; 7 bases are a match to TRBD2. The V gene's germline CDR1 is GTSNPN and CDR2 SVGIG (reference sequence). The CDR3 length is 13 residues. The ends lost 3 bases at V and 0 bases at J; junction bases unmatched: 0.

This clonotype was observed once. V gene TRBV4-2 combines with J gene TRBJ2-1, with D possibly matching TRBD1 (5 bases). The CDR3 has 12 residues. In germline, CDR1 is LGHNA, CDR2 YNFKEQ. Trimming stripped 6 bases from V and 10 bases from J, with 13 bases between. This CDR3 is CASRIGANEQFF. CDR3 bases: TGTGCCAGCAGAATAGGGGCAAACGAGCAGTTCTTC.

The chain has TRBV7-3 and TRBJ2-1; possibly TRBD2 for D (5 bases). Germline loops: CDR1 SGHTA, CDR2 FQGTGA. The CDR3 has 13 residues. Between the trimmed V and J ends, which lost 4 bases and 6 bases, there was a span of 10 bases. The CDR3, as DNA: TGTGCCAGCAGCTCCGGACTGTTCAATGAGCAGTTCTTC. Protein product: CASSSGLFNEQFF.

The chain carries TRBV7-3 and TRBJ2-5; the D gene is possibly TRBD1 (6 bases). This CDR3 is built from 14 residues. The V end lost 5 bases, the J end lost 4 bases, and 14 bases lay between the germline ends. Germline CDR1 SGHTA, CDR2 FQGTGA. For the CDR3, the DNA is TGTGCCAGCAGCCCCCGAGGACAGCCAGAGACCCAGTACTTC. It encodes CASSPRGQPETQYF.

J is TRBJ1-2 and V is TRBV3-1; weak D call: TRBD1 (5 bases). Germline V gene data show CDR1 as LGHDT and CDR2 as YNNKEL (reference sequence). The CDR3 spans 15 residues. The V gene lost 3 bases and the J gene lost 3 bases, with 14 bases spanning the gap. This CDR3 reads CASSHRAVGDYGYTF. CDR3 in DNA: TGTGCCAGCAGCCACAGGGCGGTGGGGGACTATGGCTACACCTTC.

The chain couples TRBV5-1 to TRBJ2-7; 9 bases align to TRBD1. V shed 4 bases, J shed 0 bases, and the junction held 8 bases outside the gene matches. Per the germline V gene, CDR1 is SGHRS and CDR2 is YFSETQ. This CDR3 contains 16 residues. The CDR3 nucleotides read TGCGCCAGCAGCGCCCCGGGGGACAGGGCCTCCTACGAGCAGTACTTC. It specifies CASSAPGDRASYEQYF.